This is a list of T cell receptor beta chains from one sample in a study of OX40 agonist ivuxolimab in advanced cancers. Sequencing used immunoSEQ multiplex PCR; TCRdb keeps in-frame clones, though not all of them. This table holds tens of thousands of clones, about 95% found once. The specimen comprised CD4+ or CD8+ T cells sorted from blood, sampled in a trial of the OX40 agonist ivuxolimab. The receptors were gathered from an adult with an advanced solid tumor such as melanoma, head and neck, liver or kidney cancer. Both conserved end residues are part of each CDR3. The D gene is left open where the match is weak.

CDR3 DNA: TGTGCCAGCAGAAAGGGGGTTACGCAGTATTTT; CDR3 protein: CASRKGVTQYF; V gene: TRBV6-5; D gene: -; J gene: TRBJ2-3
CDR3 DNA: TGCAGCGTTACGTGGACAGGGTTAATCTACGAGCAGTACTTC; CDR3 protein: CSVTWTGLIYEQYF; V gene: TRBV29-1; D gene: TRBD1; J gene: TRBJ2-7
CDR3 DNA: TGTGCCAGCACCCTGGAGGCAGGGGCCTCCTACGAGCAGTACTTC; CDR3 protein: CASTLEAGASYEQYF; V gene: TRBV28; D gene: -; J gene: TRBJ2-7
CDR3 DNA: TGTGCCAGCAGTGAAGCACAGGGATCCTACAATGAGCAGTTCTTC; CDR3 protein: CASSEAQGSYNEQFF; V gene: TRBV2; D gene: -; J gene: TRBJ2-1
CDR3 DNA: TGTGCCAGCAGCTGGACTAGCGGTGGGTTGGAGACCCAGTACTTC; CDR3 protein: CASSWTSGGLETQYF; V gene: TRBV11-2; D gene: TRBD2; J gene: TRBJ2-5
CDR3 DNA: TGTGCCAGCAGCCCCGTCCTTTCCACCGGGGAGCTGTTTTTT; CDR3 protein: CASSPVLSTGELFF; V gene: TRBV7-9; D gene: -; J gene: TRBJ2-2
CDR3 DNA: TGTGCCAGCAGCTTTGGACAGGGTTTTAGGCAGCCCCAGCATTTT; CDR3 protein: CASSFGQGFRQPQHF; V gene: TRBV7-2; D gene: TRBD1; J gene: TRBJ1-5
CDR3 DNA: TGTGCCAGCAGCGTAGTAGGGACAGCGAACACTGAAGCTTTCTTT; CDR3 protein: CASSVVGTANTEAFF; V gene: TRBV9; D gene: TRBD1; J gene: TRBJ1-1
CDR3 DNA: TGTGCCAGCAGCTTAGCGCGTGCGTCCGAGCAGTACTTC; CDR3 protein: CASSLARASEQYF; V gene: TRBV7-8; D gene: -; J gene: TRBJ2-7
CDR3 DNA: TGCAGCACCCGTGTAGAGAGGACCACCGGGGAGCTGTTTTTT; CDR3 protein: CSTRVERTTGELFF; V gene: TRBV29-1; D gene: -; J gene: TRBJ2-2
CDR3 DNA: TGTGCCAGTAGTCCAGATCCTGATACGCAGTATTTT; CDR3 protein: CASSPDPDTQYF; V gene: TRBV19; D gene: -; J gene: TRBJ2-3
CDR3 DNA: TGCGCCAGCAGCAAACCCGGGACAGGGGGTGAAAAACTGTTTTTT; CDR3 protein: CASSKPGTGGEKLFF; V gene: TRBV5-1; D gene: TRBD1; J gene: TRBJ1-4
CDR3 DNA: TGTGCCAGCAGCGCAGAGGGCGGGAGTCCCTTCCAAGAGACCCAGTACTTC; CDR3 protein: CASSAEGGSPFQETQYF; V gene: TRBV9; D gene: TRBD2; J gene: TRBJ2-5
CDR3 DNA: TGTGCCAGCAGTTCCCGGGGCGGCGGGAGAGGTGGGGCCAACGTCCTGACTTTC; CDR3 protein: CASSSRGGGRGGANVLTF; V gene: TRBV27; D gene: TRBD2; J gene: TRBJ2-6
CDR3 DNA: TGTGCCAGCAGTGGAGGACAGGGGAACTACGGCTACACCTTC; CDR3 protein: CASSGGQGNYGYTF; V gene: TRBV25-1; D gene: TRBD1; J gene: TRBJ1-2
CDR3 DNA: TGTGCCACCAGCACAACGGACAGGGGGTTAGATCAGCCCCAGCATTTT; CDR3 protein: CATSTTDRGLDQPQHF; V gene: TRBV15; D gene: TRBD1; J gene: TRBJ1-5
CDR3 DNA: TGTGCCAGCAGCCGAGATCAACGGGGAGCAGCTTTCTTT; CDR3 protein: CASSRDQRGAAFF; V gene: TRBV5-4; D gene: -; J gene: TRBJ1-1
CDR3 DNA: TGTGCCAGCAGCTTAAAGACAGGATTGAACACTGAAGCTTTCTTT; CDR3 protein: CASSLKTGLNTEAFF; V gene: TRBV7-8; D gene: -; J gene: TRBJ1-1
CDR3 DNA: TGCGCCAGCAGCCAGGGGCCAGGGGTAACAGATGGCTACACCTTC; CDR3 protein: CASSQGPGVTDGYTF; V gene: TRBV4-1; D gene: -; J gene: TRBJ1-2
CDR3 DNA: TGTGCCAGCAGCACCCATAGCGGGATAGGGTACGAGCAGTACTTC; CDR3 protein: CASSTHSGIGYEQYF; V gene: TRBV11-3; D gene: TRBD2; J gene: TRBJ2-7
CDR3 DNA: TGTGCCAGCAGTTCGGGACAGCCTTATCAGCCCCAGCATTTT; CDR3 protein: CASSSGQPYQPQHF; V gene: TRBV27; D gene: TRBD1; J gene: TRBJ1-5
CDR3 DNA: TGTGCCAGCAGCGTAGAGGGACTAGCGGCCACAGATACGCAGTATTTT; CDR3 protein: CASSVEGLAATDTQYF; V gene: TRBV9; D gene: TRBD2; J gene: TRBJ2-3
CDR3 DNA: TGTGCCAGCAGCCAATTCTACACCGGGGAGCTGTTTTTT; CDR3 protein: CASSQFYTGELFF; V gene: TRBV7-2; D gene: -; J gene: TRBJ2-2
CDR3 DNA: TGTGCCTGGAGTGGCGGGACAGGGGCCCATCAGCCCCAGCATTTT; CDR3 protein: CAWSGGTGAHQPQHF; V gene: TRBV30; D gene: TRBD1; J gene: TRBJ1-5
CDR3 DNA: TGTGCCAGCACCGCCGACAGGAGCTCTGGAAACACCATATATTTT; CDR3 protein: CASTADRSSGNTIYF; V gene: TRBV28; D gene: -; J gene: TRBJ1-3
CDR3 DNA: TGTGCCAGCAGCTTTACAGGGATCAATGAGCAGTTCTTC; CDR3 protein: CASSFTGINEQFF; V gene: TRBV7-3; D gene: -; J gene: TRBJ2-1